Following are 10 T cell receptor beta chains from one sample sequenced in a study of T cell responses to AZD1222 COVID-19 vaccine. The protocol was immunoSEQ multiplex PCR, while the TCRdb copy is restricted to in-frame clones and leaves out a portion. The repertoire includes about 120,000 clones, about 87% of them detected once, and around 1.6% sits in the top ten. Sequences were derived from peripheral blood, sampled on day 0 of AZD1222 vaccination. The origin of the receptors is an adult in good health.

Concerning this clone itself: Other DNA sequences of this sample code for an identical CDR3. J is TRBJ1-6 and V is TRBV6-1; D uncertain. CDR1 is MNHNS and CDR2 is SASEGT in the germline V gene. There are 15 residues in the CDR3. The ends were cut back, 1 base at V and 0 bases at J, with 4 bases in the middle. The CDR3: CASSEVSSYNSPLHF. CDR3 sequence (DNA): TGTGCCAGCAGTGAAGTAAGCTCCTATAATTCACCCCTCCACTTT.

The chain links TRBV7-6 to TRBJ1-3, with D uncertain. The CDR3 extends over 16 amino acids. Germline V gives CDR1 SGHVS, CDR2 FNYEAQ. V was pared by 1 base and J by 2 bases, with 12 bases between. CDR3 nucleotide sequence: TGTGCCAGCAGCTTAGGTGGGCCCAGCCCTGGAAACACCATATATTTT. Translating gives CASSLGGPSPGNTIYF.

This rearrangement joins TRBV7-8 to TRBJ2-5; 12 nucleotides match TRBD2. CDR1 SGHVS and CDR2 FQNEAQ come from the germline V gene. CDR3 size: 15 residues. V trimming: 2 bases; J trimming: 7 bases; junction bases outside the gene matches: 5. The CDR3: CASSLPQGLAGTQYF. The CDR3 DNA sequence: TGTGCCAGCAGCTTACCACAGGGACTAGCGGGGACCCAGTACTTC. Drawing the rest from reference TRBV7-8 and TRBJ2-5, the complete variable domain is GAGVSQSPRYKVAKRGQDVALRCDPISGHVSLFWYQQALGQGPEFLTYFQNEAQLDKSGLPSDRFFAERPEGSVSTLKIQRTQQEDSAVYLCASSLPQGLAGTQYFGPGTRLLVL.

J is TRBJ2-2 and V is TRBV6-2 or TRBV6-3; 9 nucleotides line up with TRBD1. Germline lookup yields CDR1 MNHEY and CDR2 SVGEGT. The CDR3 is made up of 15 amino acids. V lost 5 bases to trimming and J lost 5 bases; unmatched junction nucleotides: 6. The CDR3 loop reads CASSKTGGGTGELFF. The CDR3 DNA reads as TGTGCCAGCAGTAAGACAGGGGGGGGTACCGGGGAGCTGTTTTTT.

The count of this clone is one. The chain carries TRBV7-9 and TRBJ2-7; D is possibly TRBD2 (5 bases). The CDR3 covers 13 residues. The V and J ends lost 4 bases and 7 bases respectively, with 14 bases between them. Per germline, CDR1 SEHNR and CDR2 FQNEAQ (reference sequence). The CDR3 DNA reads TGTGCCAGCAGCTCTCCCCCGCGAGGGGAGCAGTACTTC. As protein: CASSSPPRGEQYF.

The rearrangement links TRBV5-1 to TRBJ1-4; D is ambiguous. The CDR3 sequence is 14 residues long. Germline CDR1 and CDR2: SGHRS and YFSETQ. V dropped 4 bases and J dropped 4 bases, with 11 bases sitting between them. In nucleotides, the CDR3 is TGCGCCAGCAGCACCGGACGGGGTAATGAAAAACTGTTTTTT. This codes for CASSTGRGNEKLFF. Together with reference TRBV5-1 and TRBJ1-4, the CDR3 gives the full variable domain: KAGVTQTPRYLIKTRGQQVTLSCSPISGHRSVSWYQQTPGQGLQFLFEYFSETQRNKGNFPGRFSGRQFSNSRSEMNVSTLELGDSALYLCASSTGRGNEKLFFGSGTQLSVL.

V and J are TRBV3-1 (or the pseudogene TRBV3-2) and TRBJ2-5; the D gene is possibly TRBD2 (6 bases). This CDR3 region has 15 residues. Germline CDR1 LGHDT, CDR2 YNNKEL (reference sequence). Trimming cost V 3 bases and J 2 bases, with 13 bases left between them. The CDR3 DNA reads TGTGCCAGCAGCCAGACGGAGGGCCCACAAGAGACCCAGTACTTC. It encodes CASSQTEGPQETQYF.

The chain carries TRBV6-1 and TRBJ2-7; no clear D gene. Germline lookup yields CDR1 MNHNS and CDR2 SASEGT. The CDR3 spans 14 residues. V lost 1 base and J lost 2, with 9 bases in between. The CDR3 nucleotides are TGTGCCAGCAGTGAAGGGTTAGGGACCTACGAGCAGTACTTC. Amino acids: CASSEGLGTYEQYF.

The chain employs TRBV4-1 and TRBJ2-7, with D maybe TRBD2 (6 bases). Trimming took off 1 base at V and 3 bases at J, with 7 bases between the two ends. CDR3 size: 13 residues. Germline CDR1 is MGHRA and CDR2 is YSYEKL. CDR3 residues: CASSQGAGYEQYF. CDR3 nucleotide sequence: TGCGCCAGCAGCCAAGGAGCGGGCTACGAGCAGTACTTC.

This clone has only one observation. The chain recombines TRBV6-4 with TRBJ2-1; 7 nucleotides align to TRBD1. The CDR3 contains 15 residues. Germline trimming cut 5 bases from V and 8 bases from J; bases unmatched to any gene: 12. The germline CDR1 and CDR2 sequences are MRHNA and SNTAGT. CDR3 coding DNA: TGTGCCAGCAGTCCTAACAGGGGCAATGTCGATGAGCAGTTCTTC. Amino acids: CASSPNRGNVDEQFF.